What follows are 18 T cell receptor beta chains derived from one specimen sequenced in a study of blood T cell repertoires in COVID-19. Clones were read by immunoSEQ multiplex PCR, and TCRdb kept only the in-frame ones, dropping some. Of approximately 240,000 clones in the sample, 83% were seen once. Input material: peripheral blood. All receptors derive from a human donor in a cohort sampled during active COVID-19.

This clone was seen a few times. The chain combines TRBV9 with TRBJ2-3, with 7 nucleotides matching TRBD2. With V trimmed by 1 base and J by 0 bases, 8 bases remained unmatched. There are 17 residues in the CDR3. Germline V gene data show CDR1 as SGDLS and CDR2 as YYNGEE. CDR3 in DNA: TGTGCCAGCAGCGTAATAGTTCGCGGGAGTAGCACAGATACGCAGTATTTT. Amino acid sequence: CASSVIVRGSSTDTQYF.

V is TRBV24-1 and J is TRBJ2-7; 9 bases are a match to TRBD1. The junction had 6 bases not matched to a gene; V was cut back by 4 bases and J by 6 bases. In germline, CDR1 is KGHDR, CDR2 SFDVKD. This CDR3 spans 14 amino acids. The DNA for the CDR3 is TGTGCCACCAGTGACCCCGGGACAGGGTCCGAGCAGTACTTC. Translating gives CATSDPGTGSEQYF.

CDR3 in DNA: TGTGCCAGCAGCCAGAGAGGGTCAAGGCCCTACGAGCAGTACTTC. Its translation is CASSQRGSRPYEQYF. The chain joins TRBV3-1 (or the pseudogene TRBV3-2) to TRBJ2-7; D might be TRBD2 (5 bases). Germline CDR1 LGHDT, CDR2 YNNKEL (reference sequence). The V and J ends lost 3 bases and 2 bases respectively, with 14 bases between them. CDR3 length equals 15 residues.

This clone was seen a few times. The V gene is TRBV24-1, the J gene TRBJ2-5; 7 bases fit TRBD2. The V and J ends lost 3 bases and 7 bases, in that order; junction bases with no gene match: 7. Germline CDR1 and CDR2: KGHDR and SFDVKD. The CDR3 is made up of 14 amino acids. The CDR3: CATSDPPGLGTQYF. As DNA, the CDR3 is TGTGCCACCAGTGATCCCCCAGGACTAGGGACCCAGTACTTC.

This sequence joins TRBV10-2 and TRBJ1-2, with D perhaps TRBD1 (5 bases). The CDR3 consists of 16 residues. V lost 3 bases and J lost 7, with 21 bases in between. Germline CDR1 is WSHSY and CDR2 is SAAADI. CDR3 amino acids: CASSESRGRAARGYTF. In DNA form, the CDR3 reads TGCGCCAGCAGTGAATCAAGGGGCAGGGCAGCCCGTGGCTACACCTTC.

The chain couples TRBV19 to TRBJ1-5, with D tentatively TRBD1 (6 bases). V was pared by 0 bases and J by 7 bases, with 13 bases between. The germline V gene has CDR1 LNHDA and CDR2 SQIVND (reference sequence). This CDR3 spans 15 amino acids. CDR3 DNA: TGTGCCAGTAGTATAGATCGCTGGACAGACCAGCCCCAGCATTTT. It yields the protein CASSIDRWTDQPQHF.

Worth noting for this clone: Other nucleotide sequences in the sample specify the same CDR3. The chain recombines TRBV29-1 with TRBJ2-7, with TRBD2 matching over 10 bases. The V gene's germline CDR1 is SQVTM and CDR2 ANQGSEA. J lost 0 bases, V lost 1 base, and 0 bases had no gene match. This CDR3 is 14 amino acids long. The CDR3 loop reads CSVEGTSGSYEQYF. The CDR3, as DNA: TGCAGCGTTGAAGGGACTAGCGGCTCCTACGAGCAGTACTTC.

V is TRBV6-5 and J is TRBJ2-7; perhaps TRBD1 as D (5 bases). Germline lookup yields CDR1 MNHEY and CDR2 SVGAGI. Trimming removed 0 bases from V and 5 bases from J, with 14 bases in between. The CDR3 contains 15 residues. The CDR3 loop is CASSYSRQGRNEQYF. In DNA, the CDR3 is TGTGCCAGCAGTTACTCGAGGCAGGGTAGGAACGAGCAGTACTTC.

This clone was counted between two and nine times. The chain uses TRBV11-2 and TRBJ1-3, with 9 bases fitting TRBD1. The J segment lost 2 bases and the V segment lost 6 bases, leaving 5 bases of the junction unmatched. The CDR3 totals 15 residues. Germline CDR1 reads SGHAT; CDR2 reads FQNNGV. CDR3 coding DNA: TGTGCCAGCAGACATACAGGGGGCCCTGGAAACACCATATATTTT. This sequence encodes CASRHTGGPGNTIYF.

The chain is built from TRBV14 and TRBJ2-2; D gene uncertain. Germline assignment: CDR1 SGHDN and CDR2 FVKESK. This CDR3 contains 13 residues. V was cut by 4 bases and J by 6 bases, with 9 bases left in between. The CDR3 protein is CASSRANAGELFF. Written as DNA, the CDR3 is TGTGCCAGCAGCCGCGCCAACGCCGGGGAGCTGTTTTTT. Together with reference TRBV14 and TRBJ2-2, the CDR3 gives the full variable domain: EAGVTQFPSHSVIEKGQTVTLRCDPISGHDNLYWYRRVMGKEIKFLLHFVKESKQDESGMPNNRFLAERTGGTYSTLKVQPAELEDSGVYFCASSRANAGELFFGEGSRLTVL.

This chain uses TRBV27 with TRBJ1-5; D might be TRBD1 (5 bases). CDR1 is MNHEY and CDR2 is SMNVEV in the germline V gene (reference sequence). V was shortened by 3 bases and J by 5 bases, with 11 bases between the two germline ends. The CDR3 consists of 14 residues. The CDR3 is CASSFGGADQPQHF. CDR3 bases: TGTGCCAGCAGTTTTGGAGGGGCGGATCAGCCCCAGCATTTT.

This CDR3 is CASSMTQGSEAFF. The CDR3 DNA reads as TGTGCCAGCAGCATGACACAGGGATCTGAAGCTTTCTTT. The J gene is TRBJ1-1, the V gene TRBV6-5; TRBD1 might be the D (6 bases). Per germline, CDR1 MNHEY and CDR2 SVGAGI. This CDR3 contains 13 residues. Trimming left V 6 bases short and J 6 bases short, with 14 bases between.

This clone was counted only a few times. The chain uses TRBV4-1 and TRBJ2-2, with 7 bases identical to TRBD2. Germline-derived CDR1 and CDR2 are MGHRA and YSYEKL. Trimming cost V 8 bases and J 0 bases; bases outside gene matches: 3. The CDR3 has 14 residues. CDR3 loop: CASELAPNTGELFF. In DNA form, the CDR3 reads TGCGCCAGCGAACTAGCGCCGAACACCGGGGAGCTGTTTTTT.

The table lists this clone with a few counts. This chain links TRBV4-2 with TRBJ2-3, with TRBD1 identical over 11 bases. Germline V gene sequence: CDR1 LGHNA, CDR2 YNFKEQ. CDR3 length: 17 residues. Trimming cost V 0 bases and J 4 bases; bases outside gene matches: 6. The CDR3 DNA is TGTGCCAGCAGCCAAGATCGGACAGGGGGCATCGCAGATACGCAGTATTTT. This codes for CASSQDRTGGIADTQYF.

The V and J genes are TRBV27 and TRBJ1-1, with TRBD1 identical over 11 bases. J gave up 0 bases and V 6 bases, and 6 bases lay outside the gene matches. The CDR3 has 16 amino acids. Germline V lookup: CDR1 MNHEY, CDR2 SMNVEV (reference sequence). The CDR3 here is CASSRGQGVVNTEAFF. The CDR3 DNA reads as TGTGCCAGCAGCCGGGGACAGGGGGTGGTGAACACTGAAGCTTTCTTT.

V gene TRBV7-2 combines with J gene TRBJ1-2; D is possibly TRBD1 (6 bases). The CDR3 spans 13 residues. Germline CDR1 reads SGHTA; CDR2 reads FQGNSA. Trimming removed 5 bases from V and 8 bases from J, with 15 bases in between. The CDR3 coding sequence is TGTGCCAGCAGCACAAACAGGGAACGGGGCTACACCTTC. It encodes CASSTNRERGYTF.

This clone has just one count. The chain carries TRBV3-1 (or the pseudogene TRBV3-2) and TRBJ1-6, with a possible D match to TRBD1 (6 bases). CDR1 is LGHDT, CDR2 YNNKEL, per germline (reference sequence). The CDR3 is 15 amino acids. Trimming took 3 bases from V and 9 from J, leaving 15 bases between them. The CDR3 sequence is CASSHRQARGSPLHF. DNA of the CDR3: TGTGCCAGCAGCCACCGACAGGCGAGGGGTTCACCCCTCCACTTT.

The V call is TRBV9, the J call TRBJ2-5; 7 bases map to TRBD1. V dropped 4 bases and J dropped 2; count of bases not matched to a gene: 5. CDR3 length: 14 amino acids. CDR1 and CDR2 from the germline V gene are SGDLS and YYNGEE. CDR3 residues: CASSPWTGQETQYF. The CDR3 DNA is TGTGCCAGCAGCCCCTGGACAGGACAAGAGACCCAGTACTTC.